These 3 T cell receptor beta chains came from one sample sequenced in a study of blood T cell repertoires in COVID-19. The assay was immunoSEQ multiplex PCR, and TCRdb's table has in-frame clones only and misses some. The sample carries under 200,000 clones, approximately 84% recorded once. The sequenced sample was peripheral blood. The receptors were sampled from a woman older than 75 with acute or convalescent COVID-19.

The V and J genes are TRBV18 and TRBJ1-1; D gene ambiguous. Per the germline V gene, CDR1 is KGHSH and CDR2 is LQKENI. The CDR3 totals 15 residues. V was pared by 2 bases and J by 2 bases, with 12 bases between. CDR3 sequence reads: CASSPTADFNTEAFF. The DNA for the CDR3 is TGTGCCAGCTCACCAACGGCAGACTTTAACACTGAAGCTTTCTTT.

The DNA for the CDR3 is TGTGCCAGCAGCTCCATTTCGGAGGGCACTGAAGCTTTCTTT. It translates to CASSSISEGTEAFF. The chain combines TRBV2 with TRBJ1-1, with D unresolved. V lost 6 bases and J 4 bases, leaving 15 bases between the germline ends. The CDR3 extends over 14 amino acids. Germline V CDR1 and CDR2: SNHLY, FYNNEI.

This rearrangement joins TRBV6-5 to TRBJ1-1; tentative D call: TRBD1 (5 bases). The V end lost 0 bases, the J end lost 10 bases, and 12 bases lay between the germline ends. Per the germline V gene, CDR1 is MNHEY and CDR2 is SVGAGI. This CDR3 has 13 amino acids. CDR3 protein: CASSYSSGMIAFF. CDR3 sequence (DNA): TGTGCCAGCAGTTACTCATCAGGGATGATAGCTTTCTTT.